Sequencing of this TCR beta chain was carried out in a study of cytomegalovirus exposure and HLA in healthy donors. Across the study: An analysis done earlier identified around 100 million unique TCR beta sequences from around 180 million T cells.

PCR involved 60 Vbeta and 13 Jbeta primers. Some clones are missing from TCRdb's copy, which holds only in-frame ones; the method was immunoSEQ multiplex PCR. Of about 130,000 clones detected, 65% to 80% appear once; the ten largest clones hold approximately 4%. Germline V gene lookup returns CDR1 SGHNT and CDR2 YYREEE (reference sequence). The CDR3 covers 13 residues. Between the trimmed V and J ends, which lost 4 bases and 5 bases, there was a span of 12 bases. The TCR originated in a male donor in good health and CMV-seronegative. The genes are TRBV5-4 and TRBJ2-5, with D possibly being TRBD1 (6 bases). Sample: PBMCs. CDR3 protein: CASSTQGRETQYF. Here the CDR3 DNA reads TGTGCCAGCAGCACCCAGGGGCGGGAGACCCAGTACTTC. Supplemented by reference TRBV5-4 and TRBJ2-5, the full variable domain reads ETGVTQSPTHLIKTRGQQVTLRCSSQSGHNTVSWYQQALGQGPQFIFQYYREEENGRGNFPPRFSGLQFPNYSSELNVNALELDDSALYLCASSTQGRETQYFGPGTRLLVL.